What follows are 2 T cell receptor beta chains derived from one specimen sequenced in a study of cytomegalovirus exposure and HLA in healthy donors. PCR involved 60 Vbeta and 13 Jbeta primers. Only in-frame clones appear in the TCRdb table, and some are missing; sequencing was by immunoSEQ multiplex PCR. The sample consists of about 190,000 clones, 65% to 85% of them appearing once. Material for sequencing was PBMCs. The receptor source for this set is a woman aged 18-30 years in good health and CMV-seronegative.

The V gene is TRBV14, the J gene TRBJ2-3; D is perhaps TRBD2 (6 bases). This CDR3 spans 15 amino acids. V was cut by 4 bases and J by 5 bases, with 16 bases left in between. From germline, CDR1 is SGHDN and CDR2 FVKESK. For the CDR3, the DNA is TGTGCCAGCAGCCCTTTCAGCGGGCTTGGAGATACGCAGTATTTT. It specifies CASSPFSGLGDTQYF.

The chain carries TRBV5-1 and TRBJ1-1; D might be TRBD1 (5 bases). Germline CDR1 reads SGHRS; CDR2 reads YFSETQ. CDR3 length equals 17 residues. The ends were cut back, 3 bases at V and 2 bases at J, with 20 bases in the middle. This CDR3 is CASSSPRRGQVNTEAFF. The CDR3 nucleotides are TGCGCCAGCAGCTCACCACGCAGAGGACAAGTCAACACTGAAGCTTTCTTT.